Described below is a single TCR beta chain sequence and its context. Its target is unknown. V gave up 3 bases and J gave up 4 bases; unmatched junction bases: 3. Germline V gene data show CDR1 as MNHNS and CDR2 as SASEGT. This CDR3 has 15 amino acids. This sample is part of a study of post-analysis software for immune sequencing data. Study-wide background: Secondary progressive, relapsing-remitting and progressive-relapsing multiple sclerosis were among the included disease courses. The study, taken as a whole, reports: The F measure placed samples prepared in the same batch into strongly shared clusters. Higher frequency in patients than in controls was seen for 5 or 6 TRBV segments, with TRBV5-6, TRBV5-1 and TRBV20-1 among them.

Prepared TCR beta cDNA libraries contained unique molecular identifiers. TCRdb ran MiXCR on the PCR reads and lists one entry per CDR3 protein. The table lists more than 450,000 distinct CDR3 sequences, around a third of them singletons. The chain employs TRBV6-1 and TRBJ2-1, with 10 bases fitting TRBD2. The receptor's source is a girl aged 2-17 years with multiple sclerosis. Material: blood. CDR3 in DNA: TGTGCCAGCAGTGATTCTAGCGGGAGATACAATGAGCAGTTCTTC. It specifies CASSDSSGRYNEQFF.